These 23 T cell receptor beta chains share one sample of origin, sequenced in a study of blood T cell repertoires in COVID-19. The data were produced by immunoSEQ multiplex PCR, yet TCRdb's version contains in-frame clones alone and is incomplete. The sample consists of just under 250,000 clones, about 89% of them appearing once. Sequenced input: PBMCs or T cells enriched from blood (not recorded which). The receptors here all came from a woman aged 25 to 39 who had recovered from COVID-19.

The CDR3 is CASRPLDSNQPQHF. The CDR3 DNA is TGTGCCAGCAGGCCCTTAGATAGCAATCAGCCCCAGCATTTT. V and J are TRBV28 and TRBJ1-5; D is uncertain. Trimming cost V 6 bases and J 0 bases, with 9 bases left between them. Germline CDR1 and CDR2: MDHEN and SYDVKM. The CDR3 is made up of 14 amino acids.

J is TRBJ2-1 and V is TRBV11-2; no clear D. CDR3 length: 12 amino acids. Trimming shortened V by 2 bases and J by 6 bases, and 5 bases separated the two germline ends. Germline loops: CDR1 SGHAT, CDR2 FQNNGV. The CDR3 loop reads CASSLSRNEQFF. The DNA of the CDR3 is TGTGCCAGCAGCTTATCTCGCAATGAGCAGTTCTTC.

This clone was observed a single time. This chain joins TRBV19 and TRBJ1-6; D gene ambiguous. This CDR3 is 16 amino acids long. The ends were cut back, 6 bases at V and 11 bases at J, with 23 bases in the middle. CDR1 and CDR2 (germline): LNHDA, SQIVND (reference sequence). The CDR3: CASRAGVTAAGTPLHF. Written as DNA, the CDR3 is TGTGCCAGTAGAGCCGGCGTTACGGCAGCGGGTACACCCCTCCACTTT.

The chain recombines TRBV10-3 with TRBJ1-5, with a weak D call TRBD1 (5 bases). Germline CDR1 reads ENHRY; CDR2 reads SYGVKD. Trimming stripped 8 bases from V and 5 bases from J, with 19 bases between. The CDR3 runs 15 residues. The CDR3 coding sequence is TGTGCCATCGCCCGGACGGAGGGGCGAGATCAGCCCCAGCATTTT. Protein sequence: CAIARTEGRDQPQHF.

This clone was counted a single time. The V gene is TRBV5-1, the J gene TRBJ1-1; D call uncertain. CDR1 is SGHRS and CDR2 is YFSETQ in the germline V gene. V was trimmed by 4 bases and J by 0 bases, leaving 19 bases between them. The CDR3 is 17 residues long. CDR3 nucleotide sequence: TGCGCCAGCAGCCCTCAGAGGCCGAGCGGCATGAACACTGAAGCTTTCTTT. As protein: CASSPQRPSGMNTEAFF. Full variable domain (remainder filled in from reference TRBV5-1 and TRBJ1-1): KAGVTQTPRYLIKTRGQQVTLSCSPISGHRSVSWYQQTPGQGLQFLFEYFSETQRNKGNFPGRFSGRQFSNSRSEMNVSTLELGDSALYLCASSPQRPSGMNTEAFFGQGTRLTVV.

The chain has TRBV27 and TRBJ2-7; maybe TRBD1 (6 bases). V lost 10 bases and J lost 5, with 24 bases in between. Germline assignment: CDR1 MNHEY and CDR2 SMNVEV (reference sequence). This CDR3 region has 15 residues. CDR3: CATMRTASNVNEQYF. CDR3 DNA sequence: TGTGCCACGATGAGGACAGCGAGCAATGTCAACGAGCAGTACTTC.

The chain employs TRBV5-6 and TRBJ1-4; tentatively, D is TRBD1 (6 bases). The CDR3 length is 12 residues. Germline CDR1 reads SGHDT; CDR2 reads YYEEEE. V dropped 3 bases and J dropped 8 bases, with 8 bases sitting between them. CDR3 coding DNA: TGTGCCAGCAGCTGGACAGACGAAAAACTGTTTTTT. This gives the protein CASSWTDEKLFF.

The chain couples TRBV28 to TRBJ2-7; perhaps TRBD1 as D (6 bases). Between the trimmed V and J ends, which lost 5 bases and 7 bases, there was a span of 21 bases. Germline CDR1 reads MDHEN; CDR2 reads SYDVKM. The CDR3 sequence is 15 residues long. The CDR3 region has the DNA TGTGCCAGCAGTCCCCCATCGACAGGCCTAGTTGAGCAGTACTTC. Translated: CASSPPSTGLVEQYF.

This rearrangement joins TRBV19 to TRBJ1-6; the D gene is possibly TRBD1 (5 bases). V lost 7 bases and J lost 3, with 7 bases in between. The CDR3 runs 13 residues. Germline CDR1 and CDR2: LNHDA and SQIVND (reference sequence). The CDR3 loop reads CASKGDYNSPLHF. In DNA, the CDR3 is TGTGCCAGTAAAGGGGACTATAATTCACCCCTCCACTTT.

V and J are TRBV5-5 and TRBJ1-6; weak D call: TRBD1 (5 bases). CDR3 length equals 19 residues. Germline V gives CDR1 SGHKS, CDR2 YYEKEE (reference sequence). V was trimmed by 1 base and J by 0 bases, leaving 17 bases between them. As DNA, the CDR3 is TGTGCCAGCAGCTTGCAAAGTCAGGGTCAGCGCTCCTATAATTCACCCCTCCACTTT. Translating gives CASSLQSQGQRSYNSPLHF.

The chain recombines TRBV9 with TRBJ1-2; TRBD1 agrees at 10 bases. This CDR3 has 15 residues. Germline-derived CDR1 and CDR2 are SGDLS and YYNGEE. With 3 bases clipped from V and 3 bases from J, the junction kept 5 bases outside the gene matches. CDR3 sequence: CASSERQGADYGYTF. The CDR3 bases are TGTGCCAGCAGCGAAAGACAGGGGGCGGACTATGGCTACACCTTC.

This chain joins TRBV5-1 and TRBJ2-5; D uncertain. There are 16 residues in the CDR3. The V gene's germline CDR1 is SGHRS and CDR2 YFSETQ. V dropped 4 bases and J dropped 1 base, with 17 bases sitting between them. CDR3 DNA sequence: TGCGCCAGCAGCCTCTCGGCAGGTGAAGGCCAAGAGACCCAGTACTTC. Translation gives CASSLSAGEGQETQYF.

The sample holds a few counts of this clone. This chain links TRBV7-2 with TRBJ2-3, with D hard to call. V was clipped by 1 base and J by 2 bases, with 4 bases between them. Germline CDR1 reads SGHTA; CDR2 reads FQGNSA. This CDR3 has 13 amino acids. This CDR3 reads CASSLVITDTQYF. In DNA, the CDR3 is TGTGCCAGCAGCTTAGTTATCACAGATACGCAGTATTTT.

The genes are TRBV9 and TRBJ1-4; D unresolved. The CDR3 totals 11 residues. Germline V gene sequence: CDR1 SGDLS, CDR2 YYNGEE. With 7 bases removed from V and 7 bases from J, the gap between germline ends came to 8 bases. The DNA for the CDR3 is TGTGCCAGCGGACTCGGTGAAAAACTGTTTTTT. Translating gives CASGLGEKLFF. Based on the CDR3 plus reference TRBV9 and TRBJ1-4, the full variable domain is DSGVTQTPKHLITATGQRVTLRCSPRSGDLSVYWYQQSLDQGLQFLIQYYNGEERAKGNILERFSAQQFPDLHSELNLSSLELGDSALYFCASGLGEKLFFGSGTQLSVL.

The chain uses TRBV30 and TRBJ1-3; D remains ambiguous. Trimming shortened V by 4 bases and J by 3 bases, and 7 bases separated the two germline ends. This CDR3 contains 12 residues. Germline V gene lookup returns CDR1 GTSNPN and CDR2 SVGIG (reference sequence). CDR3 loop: CAWTQIGNTIYF. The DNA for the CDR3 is TGTGCCTGGACCCAAATTGGAAACACCATATATTTT. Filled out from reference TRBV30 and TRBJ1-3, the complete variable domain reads SQTIHQWPATLVQPVGSPLSLECTVEGTSNPNLYWYRQAAGRGLQLLFYSVGIGQISSEVPQNLSASRPQDRQFILSSKKLLLSDSGFYLCAWTQIGNTIYFGEGSWLTVV.

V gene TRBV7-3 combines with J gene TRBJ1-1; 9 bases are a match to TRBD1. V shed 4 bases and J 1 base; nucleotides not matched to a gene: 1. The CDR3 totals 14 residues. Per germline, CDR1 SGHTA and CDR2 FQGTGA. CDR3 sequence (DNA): TGTGCCAGCAGCTCGGACAGGGGGAACACTGAAGCTTTCTTT. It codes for CASSSDRGNTEAFF.

The CDR3 loop reads CASSLDRVTGNTIYF. The CDR3 DNA reads as TGTGCCAGCAGCTTGGACAGGGTCACTGGAAACACCATATATTTT. The chain is built from TRBV5-5 and TRBJ1-3; TRBD1 might be the D (6 bases). CDR1 and CDR2 (germline): SGHKS, YYEKEE (reference sequence). V was shortened by 0 bases and J by 2 bases, with 9 bases between the two germline ends. The CDR3 extends over 15 amino acids. The whole variable domain, remainder taken from reference TRBV5-5 and TRBJ1-3, is DAGVTQSPTHLIKTRGQQVTLRCSPISGHKSVSWYQQVLGQGPQFIFQYYEKEERGRGNFPDRFSARQFPNYSSELNVNALLLGDSALYLCASSLDRVTGNTIYFGEGSWLTVV.

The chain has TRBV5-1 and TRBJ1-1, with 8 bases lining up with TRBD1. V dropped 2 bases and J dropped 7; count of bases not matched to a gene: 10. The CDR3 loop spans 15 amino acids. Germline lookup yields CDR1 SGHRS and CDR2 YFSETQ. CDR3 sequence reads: CASSFPTGDPYEAFF. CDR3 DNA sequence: TGCGCCAGCAGCTTCCCGACAGGGGACCCCTATGAAGCTTTCTTT.

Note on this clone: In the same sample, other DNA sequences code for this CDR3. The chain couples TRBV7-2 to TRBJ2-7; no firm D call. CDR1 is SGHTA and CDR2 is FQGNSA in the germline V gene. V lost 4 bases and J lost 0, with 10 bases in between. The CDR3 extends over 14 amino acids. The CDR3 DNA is TGTGCCAGCAGCTCACGGGTAAGCTCCTACGAGCAGTACTTC. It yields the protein CASSSRVSSYEQYF. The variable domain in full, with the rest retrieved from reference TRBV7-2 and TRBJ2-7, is GAGVSQSPSNKVTEKGKDVELRCDPISGHTALYWYRQSLGQGLEFLIYFQGNSAPDKSGLPSDRFSAERTGGSVSTLTIQRTQQEDSAVYLCASSSRVSSYEQYFGPGTRLTVT.

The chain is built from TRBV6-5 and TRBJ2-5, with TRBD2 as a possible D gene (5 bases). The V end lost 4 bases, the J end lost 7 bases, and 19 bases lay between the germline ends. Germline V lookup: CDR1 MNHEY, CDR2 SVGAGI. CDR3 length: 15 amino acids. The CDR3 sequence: CASSSPSGGSRTQYF. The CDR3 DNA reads TGTGCCAGCAGTTCACCAAGCGGCGGCTCCAGGACCCAGTACTTC.

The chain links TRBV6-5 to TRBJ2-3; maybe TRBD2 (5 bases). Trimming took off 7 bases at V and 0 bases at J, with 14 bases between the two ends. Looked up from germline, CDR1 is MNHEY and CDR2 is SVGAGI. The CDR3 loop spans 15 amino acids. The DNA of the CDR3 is TGTGCCAGCACCCAAAGAGAGCGGAGCACAGATACGCAGTATTTT. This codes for CASTQRERSTDTQYF.

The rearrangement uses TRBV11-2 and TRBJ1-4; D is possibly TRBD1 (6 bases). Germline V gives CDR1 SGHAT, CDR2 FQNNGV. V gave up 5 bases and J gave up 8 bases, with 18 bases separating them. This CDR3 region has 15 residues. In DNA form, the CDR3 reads TGTGCCAGCAGCCTGAAGGGGGTATTAGGGGAAAAACTGTTTTTT. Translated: CASSLKGVLGEKLFF.

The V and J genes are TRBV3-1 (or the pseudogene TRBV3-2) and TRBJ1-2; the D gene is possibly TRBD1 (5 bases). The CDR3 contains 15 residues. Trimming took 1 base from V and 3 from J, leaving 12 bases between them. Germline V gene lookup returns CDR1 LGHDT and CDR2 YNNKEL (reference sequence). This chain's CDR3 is CASSQVAREDYGYTF. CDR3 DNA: TGTGCCAGCAGCCAAGTCGCCAGGGAGGACTATGGCTACACCTTC.